Shown below are 22 T cell receptor beta chains from a single sample sequenced in a study of blood T cell repertoires in COVID-19. Clones were sequenced by immunoSEQ multiplex PCR, and TCRdb holds only the in-frame ones, with some missing. Counted here are over 20,000 clones, approximately 86% occurring once; the ten biggest clones make up around 15%. The sequencing sample was made of peripheral blood. The receptors were gathered from a man between 70 and 80 years old with acute or convalescent COVID-19.

V gene TRBV7-3 combines with J gene TRBJ2-1, with 7 positions matching TRBD2. V lost 3 bases, J lost 8 bases, and 10 bases stayed unmatched. CDR3 length: 15 residues. Germline assignment: CDR1 SGHTA and CDR2 FQGTGA. DNA of the CDR3: TGTGCCAGCAGCTTTAGCGGGTTGGGGGAGGATGAGCAGTTCTTC. Amino acid sequence: CASSFSGLGEDEQFF.

The chain couples TRBV5-8 to TRBJ2-3; 8 bases line up with TRBD2. V lost 2 bases, J lost 2 bases, and 7 bases stayed unmatched. CDR1 is SGHTS, CDR2 YDEGEE, per germline. The length of the CDR3 is 16 residues. This CDR3 is CASSFLIAGTTDTQYF. DNA for the CDR3: TGTGCCAGCAGCTTCCTCATAGCGGGGACCACAGATACGCAGTATTTT.

V and J are TRBV6-2 or TRBV6-3 and TRBJ2-7; 7 bases match TRBD1. Losses at the gene ends were 6 bases for V and 5 bases for J; bases not matched to a gene: 13. The CDR3 is 15 amino acids. Germline V CDR1 and CDR2: MNHEY, SVGEGT. The DNA for the CDR3 is TGTGCCAGCAGCCCCCGGGGCAGGGGGTCCCACGAGCAGTACTTC. Amino acid sequence: CASSPRGRGSHEQYF.

The rearrangement uses TRBV28 and TRBJ1-1, with D hard to call. Germline loops: CDR1 MDHEN, CDR2 SYDVKM. Trimming cost V 7 bases and J 5 bases, with 8 bases left between them. The CDR3 has 11 amino acids. CDR3 loop: CASTEATEAFF. CDR3 in DNA: TGTGCCAGCACCGAAGCAACTGAAGCTTTCTTT. Full variable domain (rest looked up from reference TRBV28 and TRBJ1-1): DVKVTQSSRYLVKRTGEKVFLECVQDMDHENMFWYRQDPGLGLRLIYFSYDVKMKEKGDIPEGYSVSREKKERFSLILESASTNQTSMYLCASTEATEAFFGQGTRLTVV.

The chain couples TRBV5-8 to TRBJ1-3; D possibly corresponds to TRBD1 (5 bases). Germline V gene sequence: CDR1 SGHTS, CDR2 YDEGEE. V lost 2 bases and J lost 4, with 13 bases in between. The CDR3 extends over 15 amino acids. The CDR3 bases are TGTGCCAGCAGCTTAAGGACAACCCTGGGAAACACCATATATTTT. Its protein is CASSLRTTLGNTIYF.

This clone was seen once. This rearrangement joins TRBV6-6 to TRBJ2-5; TRBD1 agrees at 11 bases. The germline CDR1 and CDR2 sequences are MNHNY and SVGAGI (reference sequence). J lost 4 bases, V lost 5 bases, and 6 bases had no gene match. This CDR3 comprises 15 residues. Here the CDR3 DNA reads TGTGCCAGCAGTCCACGGACAGGGGGCGTAGAGACCCAGTACTTC. This translates into CASSPRTGGVETQYF.

The rearrangement uses TRBV7-9 and TRBJ2-2; 7 bases fit TRBD2. This CDR3 has 17 residues. Germline V gene lookup returns CDR1 SEHNR and CDR2 FQNEAQ (reference sequence). Trimming removed 4 bases from V and 1 base from J; junction bases left unmatched: 9. The CDR3 nucleotides read TGTGCCAGCAGCTACACTAGCGCCAGCCAGAACACCGGGGAGCTGTTTTTT. Translating it yields CASSYTSASQNTGELFF.

The J gene is TRBJ2-7, the V gene TRBV9; possibly TRBD2 for D (8 bases). The CDR3 length is 15 residues. The germline gives CDR1 SGDLS, CDR2 YYNGEE. V shed 4 bases and J shed 4 bases, with 18 bases lying between them. The CDR3 sequence: CASSYGGDSGYEQYF. The CDR3 bases are TGTGCCAGCAGCTACGGGGGGGACAGTGGGTACGAGCAGTACTTC.

The gene calls are TRBV28 and TRBJ2-7; D is uncertain. The CDR3 spans 15 residues. Looked up from germline, CDR1 is MDHEN and CDR2 is SYDVKM. With 2 bases removed from V and 2 bases from J, the gap between germline ends came to 13 bases. CDR3 sequence: CASSLGRNPPYEQYF. The CDR3 nucleotides read TGTGCCAGCAGTTTAGGGCGTAACCCTCCCTACGAGCAGTACTTC.

This chain joins TRBV7-2 and TRBJ1-2, with TRBD1 matching over 8 bases. J lost 6 bases, V lost 1 base, and 7 bases had no gene match. This CDR3 is 15 amino acids long. Looked up from germline, CDR1 is SGHTA and CDR2 is FQGNSA. CDR3 amino acids: CASSLGADRVDGYTF. Here the CDR3 DNA reads TGTGCCAGCAGCTTAGGGGCGGACAGGGTCGATGGCTACACCTTC.

This rearrangement joins TRBV6-2 or TRBV6-3 to TRBJ1-2; D uncertain. Germline CDR1 reads MNHEY; CDR2 reads SVGEGT. The CDR3 spans 14 residues. Trimming removed 5 bases from V and 4 bases from J, with 14 bases in between. The CDR3 bases are TGTGCCAGCAGTCCAGAGGGTCTGGGCTATGGCTACACCTTC. The encoded protein is CASSPEGLGYGYTF.

The chain has TRBV6-5 and TRBJ2-7; no reliable D call. This CDR3 spans 15 amino acids. With 8 bases removed from V and 5 bases from J, the gap between germline ends came to 22 bases. Germline-derived CDR1 and CDR2 are MNHEY and SVGAGI. The CDR3 sequence is CASVTRPGVSHEQYF. The CDR3 region has the DNA TGTGCCAGCGTAACTCGGCCAGGCGTATCCCACGAGCAGTACTTC.

The J gene is TRBJ1-1, the V gene TRBV6-2 or TRBV6-3, with 7 nucleotides matching TRBD1. J lost 0 bases, V lost 5 bases, and 3 bases had no gene match. The germline V gene has CDR1 MNHEY and CDR2 SVGEGT. The CDR3 covers 14 residues. CDR3: CASSNRGMNTEAFF. CDR3 nucleotide sequence: TGTGCCAGCAGTAACAGGGGCATGAACACTGAAGCTTTCTTT.

The chain recombines TRBV19 with TRBJ2-2; 12 bases agree with TRBD2. The ends lost 10 bases at V and 4 bases at J; junction bases unmatched: 10. The CDR3 sequence is 16 residues long. Germline V gene lookup returns CDR1 LNHDA and CDR2 SQIVND (reference sequence). CDR3 loop: CATRTSGKGITGELFF. CDR3 coding DNA: TGTGCCACCCGGACTAGCGGGAAAGGGATCACCGGGGAGCTGTTTTTT.

This clone turned up a few times. The V call is TRBV3-1 (or the pseudogene TRBV3-2), the J call TRBJ1-6, with a possible D match to TRBD1 (6 bases). CDR3 length: 13 residues. V was trimmed by 4 bases and J by 16 bases, leaving 17 bases between them. Germline CDR1 and CDR2: LGHDT and YNNKEL (reference sequence). CDR3: CASSRGQSWGLHF. The CDR3 nucleotides read TGTGCCAGCAGCCGAGGACAGTCATGGGGACTCCACTTT.

The V call is TRBV7-2, the J call TRBJ2-1; 10 bases agree with TRBD2. Germline V CDR1 and CDR2: SGHTA, FQGNSA. V shed 5 bases and J 8 bases; nucleotides not matched to a gene: 6. There are 14 residues in the CDR3. CDR3 in amino acids: CASSPSLAGDEQFF. DNA of the CDR3: TGTGCCAGCAGCCCCTCGCTAGCGGGGGATGAGCAGTTCTTC. The variable domain in full, completed from reference TRBV7-2 and TRBJ2-1, reads GAGVSQSPSNKVTEKGKDVELRCDPISGHTALYWYRQSLGQGLEFLIYFQGNSAPDKSGLPSDRFSAERTGGSVSTLTIQRTQQEDSAVYLCASSPSLAGDEQFFGPGTRLTVL.

This sequence joins TRBV7-3 and TRBJ1-2; D unresolved. There are 15 residues in the CDR3. Deletions cut 0 bases from V and 3 bases from J, with 11 bases between. Germline CDR1 is SGHTA and CDR2 is FQGTGA. CDR3 DNA sequence: TGTGCCAGCAGCTTAACGTCGGCAGGCTACTATGGCTACACCTTC. Encoded protein: CASSLTSAGYYGYTF.

This clone was observed a few times. The V gene is TRBV5-4, the J gene TRBJ2-1; possibly TRBD2 for D (5 bases). The CDR3 runs to 13 residues. V lost 4 bases and J lost 6, with 11 bases in between. Germline CDR1 SGHNT, CDR2 YYREEE (reference sequence). DNA for the CDR3: TGTGCCAGCAGCCCCGAACTAGGCAATGAGCAGTTCTTC. Translation gives CASSPELGNEQFF.

V and J are TRBV23-1 and TRBJ2-7, with D perhaps matching TRBD1 (5 bases). TRBV23-1 is treated as an ORF (open reading frame) with a function not yet certain. The CDR3 runs 12 residues. Trimming pared 6 bases from V and 13 bases from J, leaving 19 bases between. CDR3 amino acids: CASRLGHDDGYF. In DNA, the CDR3 is TGCGCCAGCAGGCTCGGACACGACGACGGCTACTTC.

The chain couples TRBV28 to TRBJ2-1; D gene uncertain. The CDR3 is made up of 14 amino acids. Trimming shortened V by 8 bases and J by 12 bases, and 23 bases separated the two germline ends. Germline V lookup: CDR1 MDHEN, CDR2 SYDVKM. DNA of the CDR3: TGTGCCAGCCACTATAGAAAAGCGTACACAAGGCAGTTCTTC. Protein: CASHYRKAYTRQFF.

The chain couples TRBV12-5 to TRBJ2-1; 7 positions agree with TRBD2. V trimming: 6 bases; J trimming: 8 bases; junction bases outside the gene matches: 7. Germline V gives CDR1 LGHNT, CDR2 FRNRAP. CDR3 size: 13 residues. This CDR3 is CASGGLGGDEQFF. DNA of the CDR3: TGTGCTAGTGGGGGATTGGGAGGGGATGAGCAGTTCTTC.

DNA for the CDR3: TGTGCCAGCAGCCTTAGCGGGAGTCGCACCGGGGAGCTGTTTTTT. It codes for CASSLSGSRTGELFF. The chain recombines TRBV6-5 with TRBJ2-2; 9 positions match TRBD2. After removal of 6 bases from V and 4 bases from J, the junction contained 6 bases not matched to a gene. The CDR3 runs 15 residues. Germline CDR1 MNHEY, CDR2 SVGAGI.